The rows below give T cell receptor beta chains drawn from one sample of a study of blood T cell repertoires in COVID-19. Measured with immunoSEQ multiplex PCR; TCRdb has only the in-frame clones, and not every one. The sample yields around 400,000 clones, 80% to 95% seen once. The sequenced material came from PBMCs or T cells enriched from blood (not recorded which). These receptors were obtained from a woman aged 40 to 55 who had been exposed to COVID-19. Both conserved end residues are part of each CDR3. A D gene is named only where the DNA matches it firmly. The listing skips clone size in some rows; elsewhere it reads once, few, many or a size class.

J gene	clone size	D gene	V gene	CDR3 DNA	CDR3 protein
TRBJ1-1	.	.	TRBV19	TGTGCCAGTAGCGACGGGTTTTGGGAAGCTTTCTTT	CASSDGFWEAFF
TRBJ1-4	.	.	TRBV6-5	TGTGCCAGCAGTTACGGAGTGGGCGGGACGACTGAAAAACTGTTTTTT	CASSYGVGGTTEKLFF
TRBJ2-1	.	.	TRBV7-6	TGTGCCAGCAGAGAAACAGGGAGCTCCTACAATGAGCAGTTCTTC	CASRETGSSYNEQFF
TRBJ2-1	.	TRBD2	TRBV19	TGTGCCAGTAGTATCCCCCGGGGGGATCAGAATGAGCAGTTCTTC	CASSIPRGDQNEQFF
TRBJ1-1	.	.	TRBV5-1	TGCGCCAGCAGCCCACCTAGGGGGGGGCTTATGAACACTGAAGCTTTCTTT	CASSPPRGGLMNTEAFF
TRBJ1-3	.	TRBD1	TRBV9	TGTGCCAGCGGGCAGGGGGCGCCTGGAAACACCATATATTTT	CASGQGAPGNTIYF
TRBJ2-5	.	.	TRBV11-2	TGTGCCAGCAGCTCAGGACAGTACCAAGAGACCCAGTACTTC	CASSSGQYQETQYF
TRBJ2-6	.	.	TRBV24-1	TGTGCCACCAGTGAGTCGGGCTCTGGGGCCAACGTCCTGACTTTC	CATSESGSGANVLTF
TRBJ2-3	.	.	TRBV20-1	TGCAGTGCTAGTATTGGGACTTTCACAGATACGCAGTATTTT	CSASIGTFTDTQYF
TRBJ1-4	.	.	TRBV7-9	TGTGCCAGCAGTCAAGGAGGAAAACTGTTTTTT	CASSQGGKLFF
TRBJ1-3	once	.	TRBV7-3	TGTGCCAGCAGCCTGGGGCCTGGAAACACCATATATTTT	CASSLGPGNTIYF
TRBJ2-1	few	TRBD2	TRBV18	TGTGCCAGCTCACCGCGATTTAGCGGGGGGGCCCTTGAGCAGTTCTTC	CASSPRFSGGALEQFF
TRBJ1-1	.	.	TRBV30	TGTGCCTGGACAGGGGCCACTGAAGCTTTCTTT	CAWTGATEAFF
TRBJ1-3	.	.	TRBV5-5	TGTGCCAGCAGTGACCTGGGACTTGGAAACACCATATATTTT	CASSDLGLGNTIYF
TRBJ1-2	.	TRBD1	TRBV5-6	TGTGCCAGCAGGACCGACAGGGAGCGAGGCTACACCTTC	CASRTDRERGYTF
TRBJ2-3	.	.	TRBV3-1/TRBV3-2	TGTGCCATCCAGGACGGGGTCACAGATACGCAGTATTTT	CAIQDGVTDTQYF
TRBJ2-7	.	.	TRBV7-2	TGTGCCAGCAGCTTAGCCCGGGGGGCGCAGTTAAACGAGCAGTACTTC	CASSLARGAQLNEQYF
TRBJ1-2	.	TRBD1	TRBV29-1	TGCAGCGTTAGGTATGCGGGACAGCCTAACTATGGCTACACCTTC	CSVRYAGQPNYGYTF
TRBJ1-2	.	TRBD1	TRBV2	TGTGCCAGCACCGGGACAGGGGGCCGCGACTATGGCTACACCTTC	CASTGTGGRDYGYTF